The entry below describes one T cell receptor (beta chain). Its antigen is not known. It may be a read error: a sequence one base away is much more abundant. The sample belongs to a study of tumor and adjacent non-tumor tissue in lung cancer. Overall study: Around 4.2 million productive TCRbeta reads were obtained per sample on average.

Three rounds of nested PCR, following a modified ARM-PCR protocol, produced the TCRbeta library. TCRdb reprocessed the multiplex PCR reads via MiXCR and lists one record per CDR3 protein. The sample shows 75,000 to 80,000 distinct CDR3 sequences, 75% to 90% of them seen only once. CDR3 length equals 14 residues. Germline CDR1 is SGHTA and CDR2 is FQGNSA. No cell sorting was done before RNA was extracted from the tissue. Study findings and constraints: Higher tumor TCR diversity was associated with shorter survival.

This sequence joins TRBV7-2 and TRBJ2-5; D gene uncertain. The sequence was obtained from a woman in her forties or fifties with non-small cell lung cancer. Sequencing was done on a sample of lung tumor tissue. The CDR3 sequence: CASSLKVVEETRYF. CDR3 nucleotides: TGTGCCAGCAGCCTCAAGGTAGTAGAAGAGACCCGGTACTTC.